These 29 T cell receptor beta chains were sequenced from one sample in a study of cytomegalovirus exposure and HLA in healthy donors. PCR employed 60 Vbeta and 13 Jbeta primers. Profiled with immunoSEQ multiplex PCR; TCRdb holds only in-frame clones, not every one. The sample has over 120,000 clones, around 80% seen once. Sequenced material: PBMCs. All receptors come from a female donor in good health and CMV-seronegative.

CDR3 loop: CASSLDRISGELFF. DNA for the CDR3: TGTGCCAGCAGTTTAGACAGGATTTCCGGGGAGCTGTTTTTT. The rearrangement joins TRBV6-1 to TRBJ2-2; D perhaps matches TRBD1 (6 bases). The germline V and J ends were trimmed by 5 bases and 6 bases, with 13 bases remaining between them. Per the germline V gene, CDR1 is MNHNS and CDR2 is SASEGT. This CDR3 comprises 14 residues.

The rearrangement links TRBV27 to TRBJ2-7; the match to TRBD1 covers 11 bases. Trimming took 5 bases from V and 3 from J; bases not matched to a gene: 18. The CDR3 has 19 residues. Germline lookup yields CDR1 MNHEY and CDR2 SMNVEV (reference sequence). The CDR3 coding sequence is TGTGCCAGCAGTCCCTCCTTCTCTAAATCCGGGACAGGGGGCTACGAGCAGTACTTC. This encodes CASSPSFSKSGTGGYEQYF.

V usage is TRBV5-4 and J usage is TRBJ2-3; tentatively, D is TRBD2 (5 bases). The CDR3 extends over 15 amino acids. Trimming shortened V by 1 base and J by 0 bases, and 9 bases separated the two germline ends. Germline V gene sequence: CDR1 SGHNT, CDR2 YYREEE (reference sequence). For the CDR3, the DNA is TGTGCCAGCAGCTTGAGGCGGACTAGCACAGATACGCAGTATTTT. Protein: CASSLRRTSTDTQYF.

Here the CDR3 reads CASSSRWGGGRETQYF. The CDR3 DNA reads as TGTGCCAGCAGTTCAAGATGGGGAGGGGGGAGAGAGACCCAGTACTTC. This chain joins TRBV28 and TRBJ2-5, with a tentative D call TRBD2 (7 bases). Between the trimmed V and J ends, which lost 4 bases and 4 bases, there was a span of 19 bases. Germline CDR1 MDHEN, CDR2 SYDVKM. This CDR3 has 16 residues.

V usage is TRBV27 and J usage is TRBJ1-2, with D possibly being TRBD1 (5 bases). CDR3 size: 13 residues. V dropped 6 bases and J dropped 4 bases, with 12 bases sitting between them. Germline V gene sequence: CDR1 MNHEY, CDR2 SMNVEV (reference sequence). This chain's CDR3 is CASSTRGAYGYTF. CDR3 DNA: TGTGCCAGCAGCACACGTGGGGCCTATGGCTACACCTTC.

This clone has just a few counts. The V call is TRBV27, the J call TRBJ1-4; D ambiguous. This CDR3 region has 16 residues. The ends were cut back, 2 bases at V and 0 bases at J, with 10 bases in the middle. Germline V gene lookup returns CDR1 MNHEY and CDR2 SMNVEV (reference sequence). CDR3 nucleotide sequence: TGTGCCAGCAGTTTAGTCTCCTATGCAACTAATGAAAAACTGTTTTTT. This codes for CASSLVSYATNEKLFF. Combining the CDR3 with reference TRBV27 and TRBJ1-4 gives the whole variable domain EAQVTQNPRYLITVTGKKLTVTCSQNMNHEYMSWYRQDPGLGLRQIYYSMNVEVTDKGDVPEGYKVSRKEKRNFPLILESPSPNQTSLYFCASSLVSYATNEKLFFGSGTQLSVL.

The J gene is TRBJ1-2, the V gene TRBV30, with D uncertain. This CDR3 is 14 amino acids long. CDR1 and CDR2 from the germline V gene are GTSNPN and SVGIG (reference sequence). The ends were cut back, 5 bases at V and 0 bases at J, with 13 bases in the middle. The CDR3 here is CAWSPSVANYGYTF. DNA for the CDR3: TGTGCCTGGTCTCCTTCAGTTGCTAACTATGGCTACACCTTC.

The J gene is TRBJ2-5, the V gene TRBV9, with 11 bases identical to TRBD1. With 3 bases clipped from V and 4 bases from J, the junction kept 2 bases outside the gene matches. CDR3 size: 14 residues. The germline gives CDR1 SGDLS, CDR2 YYNGEE. CDR3 region: CASSGTGGGETQYF. CDR3 DNA sequence: TGTGCCAGCAGCGGGACAGGGGGCGGAGAGACCCAGTACTTC.

The chain carries TRBV30 and TRBJ2-3, with 7 positions matching TRBD2. Germline assignment: CDR1 GTSNPN and CDR2 SVGIG (reference sequence). V was clipped by 6 bases and J by 2 bases; unmatched bases: 2. The CDR3 totals 12 residues. The CDR3 loop reads CACGTITDTQYF. CDR3 coding DNA: TGTGCCTGTGGGACTATCACAGATACGCAGTATTTT.

This chain links TRBV4-1 with TRBJ1-6; 7 nucleotides match TRBD1. CDR3 size: 16 residues. After removal of 0 bases from V and 5 bases from J, the junction contained 4 bases not matched to a gene. The germline gives CDR1 MGHRA, CDR2 YSYEKL. CDR3 in DNA: TGCGCCAGCAGCCAAGATCCGAGGGGGCATAATTCACCCCTCCACTTT. It encodes CASSQDPRGHNSPLHF.

The chain combines TRBV30 with TRBJ1-1; 10 bases are shared with TRBD1. CDR1 and CDR2 from the germline V gene are GTSNPN and SVGIG (reference sequence). The length of the CDR3 is 18 residues. J gave up 4 bases and V 4 bases, and 18 bases lay outside the gene matches. This CDR3 reads CAWTSRVGTGVFGTEAFF. CDR3 bases: TGTGCCTGGACCTCACGGGTAGGGACAGGGGTTTTTGGCACTGAAGCTTTCTTT.

This clone was counted between two and nine times. The chain couples TRBV27 to TRBJ1-1, with 7 bases lining up with TRBD1. The CDR3 extends over 13 amino acids. CDR1 and CDR2 from the germline V gene are MNHEY and SMNVEV (reference sequence). V gave up 8 bases and J gave up 9 bases; unmatched junction bases: 12. CDR3 nucleotide sequence: TGTGCCAGCCAGGACAGGTTTACCTCTCAAGCTTTCTTT. Translating it yields CASQDRFTSQAFF.

This clone was counted a few times. The chain has TRBV4-1 and TRBJ2-6, with D uncertain. V was shortened by 4 bases and J by 2 bases, with 9 bases between the two germline ends. This CDR3 comprises 15 residues. Germline lookup yields CDR1 MGHRA and CDR2 YSYEKL. In DNA, the CDR3 is TGCGCCAGCAGCCCGACTCCGACTGGGGCCAACGTCCTGACTTTC. Translated, it gives CASSPTPTGANVLTF.

This clone has just one count. At one of its ends the junction is not consistent with the germline gene, which may arise from a read error. V and J are TRBV4-2 and TRBJ2-6, with 12 positions matching TRBD1. The germline V gene encodes CDR1 LGHNA and CDR2 YNFKEQ. The CDR3 runs to 18 residues. CDR3 DNA sequence: TGTGCCAGCAGTCAAGGGGGACAGGGGGCAAAAGGGGCCAACGTCCTGACTTTC. As protein: CASSQGGQGAKGANVLTF.

CDR3 nucleotide sequence: TGTGCCAGTAGTATTGCGGGGGCGGCTGGAAACACCATATATTTT. Translated, it gives CASSIAGAAGNTIYF. V and J are TRBV19 and TRBJ1-3, with TRBD1 as a possible D gene (6 bases). The CDR3 contains 15 residues. Looked up from germline, CDR1 is LNHDA and CDR2 is SQIVND (reference sequence). V was trimmed by 3 bases and J by 2 bases, leaving 11 bases between them.

V is TRBV19 and J is TRBJ2-5; 7 nucleotides match TRBD1. Trimming at V came to 3 bases and at J to 4 bases, leaving 8 bases not matched to a gene. CDR1 LNHDA and CDR2 SQIVND come from the germline V gene (reference sequence). This CDR3 has 15 residues. This CDR3 reads CASSILGQMRETQYF. In DNA form, the CDR3 reads TGTGCCAGTAGTATTCTGGGACAGATGAGAGAGACCCAGTACTTC.

The chain is built from TRBV6-5 and TRBJ1-1, with a weak D call TRBD1 (5 bases). The CDR3 length is 16 residues. Per the germline V gene, CDR1 is MNHEY and CDR2 is SVGAGI. Deletions cut 0 bases from V and 1 base from J, with 12 bases between. CDR3 in amino acids: CASSYSKTGWNTEAFF. CDR3 sequence (DNA): TGTGCCAGCAGTTACTCGAAAACAGGATGGAACACTGAAGCTTTCTTT.

The V call is TRBV9, the J call TRBJ1-5, with D possibly TRBD1 on 5 matching bases. Germline-derived CDR1 and CDR2 are SGDLS and YYNGEE. The V end lost 4 bases, the J end lost 12 bases, and 17 bases lay between the germline ends. The CDR3 loop spans 13 amino acids. The CDR3: CASSPEGRGSQHF. Written as DNA, the CDR3 is TGTGCCAGCAGCCCAGAGGGACGGGGGAGCCAGCATTTT.

This chain joins TRBV5-5 and TRBJ2-5; 11 bases match TRBD2. Germline loops: CDR1 SGHKS, CDR2 YYEKEE (reference sequence). With V trimmed by 4 bases and J by 5 bases, 16 bases remained unmatched. The CDR3 sequence is 18 residues long. The CDR3 reads CASSPSRSSGRLPETQYF. The CDR3 DNA is TGTGCCAGCAGCCCCTCTCGATCTAGCGGGAGGCTCCCCGAGACCCAGTACTTC.

The chain carries TRBV5-1 and TRBJ1-1, with D possibly TRBD1 on 5 matching bases. Germline V CDR1 and CDR2: SGHRS, YFSETQ. Trimming cost V 0 bases and J 1 base, with 16 bases left between them. The CDR3 extends over 17 amino acids. The CDR3 DNA follows: TGCGCCAGCAGCTTGGCGGTGTTCGGAGGGACGAACACTGAAGCTTTCTTT. Translating gives CASSLAVFGGTNTEAFF.

The rearrangement uses TRBV7-2 and TRBJ2-5; 15 bases agree with TRBD2. V was clipped by 3 bases and J by 1 base; unmatched bases: 3. Germline CDR1 and CDR2: SGHTA and FQGNSA. The CDR3 is 17 amino acids. The CDR3 here is CASSFGLAGGFQETQYF. CDR3 nucleotides: TGTGCCAGCAGCTTCGGACTAGCGGGGGGGTTCCAAGAGACCCAGTACTTC.

This chain connects TRBV6-1 to TRBJ2-1, with D possibly matching TRBD2 (6 bases). The CDR3 totals 12 residues. Germline-derived CDR1 and CDR2 are MNHNS and SASEGT. V dropped 8 bases and J dropped 3 bases, with 8 bases sitting between them. In nucleotides, the CDR3 is TGTGCCAGCGGGGGGAACTACAATGAGCAGTTCTTC. Residues: CASGGNYNEQFF.

The chain recombines TRBV2 with TRBJ2-4; 11 positions agree with TRBD2. CDR3 length: 15 amino acids. Germline assignment: CDR1 SNHLY and CDR2 FYNNEI. With V trimmed by 2 bases and J by 7 bases, 4 bases remained unmatched. The CDR3 loop reads CASSEWSSGRNIQYF. The CDR3 DNA sequence: TGTGCCAGCAGTGAATGGTCTAGCGGGAGGAACATTCAGTACTTC. The variable domain in full, completed from reference TRBV2 and TRBJ2-4, reads EPEVTQTPSHQVTQMGQEVILRCVPISNHLYFYWYRQILGQKVEFLVSFYNNEISEKSEIFDDQFSVERPDGSNFTLKIRSTKLEDSAMYFCASSEWSSGRNIQYFGAGTRLSVL.

The genes are TRBV7-2 and TRBJ2-7, with TRBD2 identical over 13 bases. Germline CDR1 SGHTA, CDR2 FQGNSA. The CDR3 consists of 16 residues. The trim removed 1 base at V and 4 bases at J, leaving 4 bases unmatched. The CDR3 is CASSLGTSGRPYEQYF. The CDR3, as DNA: TGTGCCAGCAGCTTAGGGACTAGCGGGAGACCTTACGAGCAGTACTTC.

The chain carries TRBV6-5 and TRBJ1-2; the match to TRBD1 covers 9 bases. The ends lost 6 bases at V and 6 bases at J; junction bases unmatched: 5. Germline assignment: CDR1 MNHEY and CDR2 SVGAGI. The CDR3 extends over 13 amino acids. The CDR3: CASSHGQGNGYTF. The CDR3 region has the DNA TGTGCCAGCAGCCACGGACAGGGGAATGGCTACACCTTC.

The V gene is TRBV6-1, the J gene TRBJ1-4, with 9 nucleotides matching TRBD1. Germline values: CDR1 MNHNS, CDR2 SASEGT. The junction had 7 bases not matched to a gene; V was cut back by 2 bases and J by 3 bases. The CDR3 is made up of 17 amino acids. The CDR3 DNA reads TGTGCCAGCAGTGAAAAGGGACAGGGACTCTCTAATGAAAAACTGTTTTTT. Residues: CASSEKGQGLSNEKLFF.

The gene calls are TRBV6-4 and TRBJ2-3, with a tentative D call TRBD2 (6 bases). From germline, CDR1 is MRHNA and CDR2 SNTAGT. This CDR3 contains 14 residues. V shed 3 bases and J shed 3 bases, with 10 bases lying between them. The CDR3 sequence: CASSEQGGTDTQYF. CDR3 sequence (DNA): TGTGCCAGCAGTGAGCAGGGAGGAACAGATACGCAGTATTTT.

CDR3 protein: CASSTGAYTQYF. CDR3 coding DNA: TGTGCCAGTAGTACAGGGGCTTATACGCAGTATTTT. V and J are TRBV19 and TRBJ2-3; tentatively, D is TRBD1 (6 bases). V shed 4 bases and J shed 7 bases, with 9 bases lying between them. Germline CDR1 LNHDA, CDR2 SQIVND (reference sequence). This CDR3 spans 12 amino acids.

This clone was detected only a few times. The chain links TRBV6-5 to TRBJ2-7; TRBD1 is a possible D gene (5 bases). The length of the CDR3 is 15 residues. V was cut by 5 bases and J by 0 bases, with 14 bases left in between. Looked up from germline, CDR1 is MNHEY and CDR2 is SVGAGI. CDR3: CASSKKTGVSYEQYF. CDR3 DNA: TGTGCCAGCAGTAAAAAAACAGGAGTCTCCTACGAGCAGTACTTC.